The sequence of this T cell receptor beta chain was determined in a study of cytomegalovirus exposure and HLA in healthy donors. Note on this clone: Its specificity is not known.

The V and J ends lost 5 bases and 10 bases, in that order; junction bases with no gene match: 8. Germline V gene data show CDR1 as SGHAT and CDR2 as FQNNGV. The CDR3 is made up of 15 amino acids. Study-wide findings and caveats: Association of a missense DCLRE1C variant with TCR beta V- and J-gene trimming was reported in a later analysis.

The PCR was carried out with 60 Vbeta primers and 13 Jbeta primers. The repertoire was sequenced with immunoSEQ multiplex PCR; TCRdb's copy has only in-frame clones and lacks some. The repertoire holds approximately 110,000 clones, 65% to 80% seen once, with roughly 6% in the top ten. The clonotype was recovered from a male donor in good health and CMV-seronegative. The gene calls are TRBV11-2 and TRBJ2-3, with 14 bases that match TRBD2. Sequences were obtained from PBMCs. CDR3 protein: CASSPPGLAGVPQYF. In nucleotides, the CDR3 is TGTGCCAGCAGCCCTCCGGGACTAGCGGGAGTTCCGCAGTATTTT.